This TCR beta chain comes out of a study of T cell responses to AZD1222 COVID-19 vaccine. Points from the study as a whole: Females made up more of the donors, who were largely white British, and clonal diversity may have come out too low.

Measured with immunoSEQ multiplex PCR; TCRdb has only the in-frame clones, and not every one. The sample records 120,000 to 150,000 clones, roughly 88% being singletons. Concerning this clone: Antigen unknown.

The germline gives CDR1 MDHEN, CDR2 SYDVKM. The CDR3 length is 15 residues. J lost 7 bases, V lost 3 bases, and 8 bases had no gene match. This chain uses TRBV28 with TRBJ2-1, with TRBD1 identical over 8 bases. This specimen consisted of peripheral blood, obtained 28 days after the second AZD1222 dose. The sequence came from an adult who received the AZD1222 COVID-19 vaccine. The CDR3 reads CASSFNRGYLNEQFF. The CDR3 nucleotides read TGTGCCAGCAGTTTCAACAGGGGGTATCTTAATGAGCAGTTCTTC.